The 3 T cell receptor beta chains presented below share a single source sample, sequenced in a study of blood T cell repertoires in COVID-19. Generated by immunoSEQ multiplex PCR, the TCRdb table keeps only in-frame clones and is missing some. Counted here are 150,000 to 200,000 clones, around 80% occurring once; the ten biggest clones make up 14%. The specimen sequenced was PBMCs or T cells enriched from blood (not recorded which). Source of these receptors: a man in his sixties who had been exposed to COVID-19.

The chain is built from TRBV7-3 and TRBJ2-6, with a tentative D call TRBD2 (5 bases). V lost 3 bases and J lost 1, with 7 bases in between. The germline V gene has CDR1 SGHTA and CDR2 FQGTGA. The CDR3 is 15 amino acids. The CDR3 here is CASSFTGSGANVLTF. The CDR3, as DNA: TGTGCCAGCAGCTTCACGGGGTCTGGGGCCAACGTCCTGACTTTC.

This clone was picked up a small number of times. The V and J genes are TRBV9 and TRBJ2-7, with D tentatively TRBD2 (5 bases). This CDR3 region has 15 residues. The V end was cut by 4 bases, the J end by 2 bases, with 16 bases between. Germline CDR1 reads SGDLS; CDR2 reads YYNGEE. Here the CDR3 DNA reads TGTGCCAGCAGCCCCGAGGGCAGGTGGGCCTACGAGCAGTACTTC. Its protein product is CASSPEGRWAYEQYF.

The V gene is TRBV6-1, the J gene TRBJ1-1, with 7 bases identical to TRBD1. The CDR3 is 16 amino acids. CDR1 is MNHNS and CDR2 is SASEGT in the germline V gene. After removal of 1 base from V and 5 bases from J, the junction contained 10 bases not matched to a gene. This CDR3 is CASSEERGGGFTEAFF. The CDR3 DNA sequence: TGTGCCAGCAGTGAAGAAAGAGGAGGGGGCTTTACTGAAGCTTTCTTT.